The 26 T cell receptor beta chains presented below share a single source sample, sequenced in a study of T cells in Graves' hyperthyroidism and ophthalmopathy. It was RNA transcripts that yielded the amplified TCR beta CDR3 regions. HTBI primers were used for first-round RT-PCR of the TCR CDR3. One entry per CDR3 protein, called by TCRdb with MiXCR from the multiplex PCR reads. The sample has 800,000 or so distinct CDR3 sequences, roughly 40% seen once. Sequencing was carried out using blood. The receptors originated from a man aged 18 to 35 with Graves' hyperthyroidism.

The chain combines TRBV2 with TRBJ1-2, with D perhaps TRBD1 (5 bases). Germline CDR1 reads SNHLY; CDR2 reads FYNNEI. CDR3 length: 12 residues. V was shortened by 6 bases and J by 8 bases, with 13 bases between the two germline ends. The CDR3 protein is CASREQVDGYTF. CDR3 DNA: TGTGCCAGCAGGGAACAGGTTGACGGCTACACCTTC.

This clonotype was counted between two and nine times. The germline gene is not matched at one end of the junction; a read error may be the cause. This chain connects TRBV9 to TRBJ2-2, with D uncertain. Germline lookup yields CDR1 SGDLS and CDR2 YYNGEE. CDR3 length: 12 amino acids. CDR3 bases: TGTGCCAGCAGCTTGAACGCCGGGGAGCTGTTTTTT. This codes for CASSLNAGELFF.

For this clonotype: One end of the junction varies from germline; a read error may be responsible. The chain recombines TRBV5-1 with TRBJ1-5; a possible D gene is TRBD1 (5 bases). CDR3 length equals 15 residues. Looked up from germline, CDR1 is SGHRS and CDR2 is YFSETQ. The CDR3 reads CASSLATGEDQPQHF. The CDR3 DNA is TGTGCCAGCAGCTTGGCTACAGGTGAGGATCAGCCCCAGCATTTT.

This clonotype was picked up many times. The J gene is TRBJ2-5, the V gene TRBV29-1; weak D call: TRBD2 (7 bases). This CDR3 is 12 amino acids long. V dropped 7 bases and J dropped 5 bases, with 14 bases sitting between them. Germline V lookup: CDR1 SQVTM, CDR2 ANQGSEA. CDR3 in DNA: TGCAGCGCTACCCGGGGGGCGGAGACCCAGTACTTC. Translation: CSATRGAETQYF.

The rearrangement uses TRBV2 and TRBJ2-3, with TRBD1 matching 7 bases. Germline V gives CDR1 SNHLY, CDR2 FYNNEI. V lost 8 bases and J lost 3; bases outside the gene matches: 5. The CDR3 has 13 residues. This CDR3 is CASPGTVTDTQYF. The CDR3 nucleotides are TGTGCCAGCCCCGGGACAGTAACAGATACGCAGTATTTT.

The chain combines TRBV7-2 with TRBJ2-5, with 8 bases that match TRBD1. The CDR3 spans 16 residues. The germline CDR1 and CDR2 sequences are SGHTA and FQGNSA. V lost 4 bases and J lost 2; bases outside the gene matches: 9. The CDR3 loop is CASSSERYRGQETQYF. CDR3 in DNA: TGTGCCAGCAGCTCCGAACGGTACAGGGGGCAAGAGACCCAGTACTTC.

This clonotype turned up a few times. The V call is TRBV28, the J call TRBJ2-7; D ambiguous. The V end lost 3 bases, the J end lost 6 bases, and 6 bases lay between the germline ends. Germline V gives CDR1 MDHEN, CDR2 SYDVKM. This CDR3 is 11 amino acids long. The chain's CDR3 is CASSFRIEQYF. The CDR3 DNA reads TGTGCCAGCAGTTTTCGCATCGAGCAGTACTTC.

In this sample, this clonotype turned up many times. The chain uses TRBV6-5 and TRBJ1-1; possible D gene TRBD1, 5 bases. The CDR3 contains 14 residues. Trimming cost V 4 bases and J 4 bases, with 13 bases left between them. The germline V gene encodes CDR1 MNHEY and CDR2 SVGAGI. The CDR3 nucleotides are TGTGCCAGCAGTTGGGGACGGAGGGGCACTGAAGCTTTCTTT. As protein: CASSWGRRGTEAFF.

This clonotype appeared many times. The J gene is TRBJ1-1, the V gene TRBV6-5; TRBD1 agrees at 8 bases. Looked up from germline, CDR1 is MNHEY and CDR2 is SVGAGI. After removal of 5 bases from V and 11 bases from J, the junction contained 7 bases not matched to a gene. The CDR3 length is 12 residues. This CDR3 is CASSPGGVEAFF. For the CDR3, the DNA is TGTGCCAGCAGTCCAGGGGGCGTTGAGGCTTTCTTT.

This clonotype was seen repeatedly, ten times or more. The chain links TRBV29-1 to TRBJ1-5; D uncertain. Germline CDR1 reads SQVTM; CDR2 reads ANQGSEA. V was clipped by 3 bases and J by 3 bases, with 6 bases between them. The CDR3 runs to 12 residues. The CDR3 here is CSVEWDNQPQHF. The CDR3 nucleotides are TGCAGCGTTGAGTGGGACAATCAGCCCCAGCATTTT.

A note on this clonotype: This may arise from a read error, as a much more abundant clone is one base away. The CDR3 DNA reads TGTGCCAGCAGGACAGGGCTCTACGAGCAGTACTTC. It encodes CASRTGLYEQYF. The chain couples TRBV6-5 to TRBJ2-7; 7 nucleotides line up with TRBD1. J lost 3 bases, V lost 6 bases, and 2 bases had no gene match. CDR3 length: 12 residues. CDR1 is MNHEY and CDR2 is SVGAGI in the germline V gene.

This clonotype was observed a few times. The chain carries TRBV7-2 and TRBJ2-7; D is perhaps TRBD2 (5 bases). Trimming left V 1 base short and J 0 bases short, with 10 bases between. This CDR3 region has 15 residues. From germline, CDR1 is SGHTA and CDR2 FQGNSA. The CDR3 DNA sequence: TGTGCCAGCAGCTTAGGCCCCGGGAACTCCTACGAGCAGTACTTC. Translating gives CASSLGPGNSYEQYF. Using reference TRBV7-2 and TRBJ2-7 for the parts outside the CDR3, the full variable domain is GAGVSQSPSNKVTEKGKDVELRCDPISGHTALYWYRQSLGQGLEFLIYFQGNSAPDKSGLPSDRFSAERTGGSVSTLTIQRTQQEDSAVYLCASSLGPGNSYEQYFGPGTRLTVT.

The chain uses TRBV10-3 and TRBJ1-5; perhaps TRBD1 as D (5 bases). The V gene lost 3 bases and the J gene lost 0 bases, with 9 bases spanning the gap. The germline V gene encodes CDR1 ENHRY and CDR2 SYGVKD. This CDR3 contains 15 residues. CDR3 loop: CAISDKGDSNQPQHF. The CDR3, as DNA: TGTGCCATCAGTGATAAAGGGGATAGCAATCAGCCCCAGCATTTT.

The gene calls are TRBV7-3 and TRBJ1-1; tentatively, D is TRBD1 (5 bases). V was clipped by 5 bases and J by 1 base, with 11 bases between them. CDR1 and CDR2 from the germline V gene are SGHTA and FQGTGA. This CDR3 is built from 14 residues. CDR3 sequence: CASSRAGGNTEAFF. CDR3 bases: TGTGCCAGCAGCCGAGCCGGGGGGAACACTGAAGCTTTCTTT.

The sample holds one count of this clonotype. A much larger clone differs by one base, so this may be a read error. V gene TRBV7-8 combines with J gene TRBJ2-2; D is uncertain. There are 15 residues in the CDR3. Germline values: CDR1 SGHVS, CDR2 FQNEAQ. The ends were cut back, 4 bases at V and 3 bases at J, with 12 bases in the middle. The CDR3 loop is CASSSDRWDTGELFF. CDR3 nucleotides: TGTGCCAGCAGCTCAGACCGCTGGGACACCGGGGAGCTGTTTTTT.

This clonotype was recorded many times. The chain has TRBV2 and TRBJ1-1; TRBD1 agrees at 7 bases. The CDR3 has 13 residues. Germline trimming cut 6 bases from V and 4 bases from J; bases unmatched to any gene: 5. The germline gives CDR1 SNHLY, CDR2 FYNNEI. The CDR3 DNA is TGTGCCAGCAGGTACAGGGGAGTCACTGAAGCTTTCTTT. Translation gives CASRYRGVTEAFF. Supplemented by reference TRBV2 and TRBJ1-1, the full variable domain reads EPEVTQTPSHQVTQMGQEVILRCVPISNHLYFYWYRQILGQKVEFLVSFYNNEISEKSEIFDDQFSVERPDGSNFTLKIRSTKLEDSAMYFCASRYRGVTEAFFGQGTRLTVV.

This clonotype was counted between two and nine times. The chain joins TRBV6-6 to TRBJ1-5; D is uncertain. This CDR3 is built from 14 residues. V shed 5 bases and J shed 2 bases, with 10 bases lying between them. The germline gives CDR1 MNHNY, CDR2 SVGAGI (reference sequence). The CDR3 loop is CASSPILGNQPQHF. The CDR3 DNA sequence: TGTGCCAGCAGTCCGATACTGGGCAATCAGCCCCAGCATTTT.

DNA for the CDR3: TGTGCCAGCGTTGACAGGGGGAACACTGAAGCTTTCTTT. As protein: CASVDRGNTEAFF. The gene calls are TRBV25-1 and TRBJ1-1, with 8 bases that match TRBD1. Germline V lookup: CDR1 MGHDK, CDR2 SYGVNS. The trim removed 8 bases at V and 1 base at J, leaving 3 bases unmatched. The length of the CDR3 is 13 residues.

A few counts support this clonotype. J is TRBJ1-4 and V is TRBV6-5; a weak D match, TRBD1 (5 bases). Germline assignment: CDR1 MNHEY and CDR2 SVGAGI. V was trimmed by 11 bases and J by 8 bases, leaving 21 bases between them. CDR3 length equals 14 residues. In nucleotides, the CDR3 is TGTGCCGGTCCGGGACGAACCGTAACCGAAAAACTGTTTTTT. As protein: CAGPGRTVTEKLFF.

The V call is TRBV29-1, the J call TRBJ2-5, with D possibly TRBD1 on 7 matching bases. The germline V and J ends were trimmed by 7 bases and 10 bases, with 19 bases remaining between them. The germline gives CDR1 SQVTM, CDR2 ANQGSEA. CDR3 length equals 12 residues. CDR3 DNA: TGCAGCGGCGGGACAGCTGAAGGGAACCAGTACTTC. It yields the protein CSGGTAEGNQYF.

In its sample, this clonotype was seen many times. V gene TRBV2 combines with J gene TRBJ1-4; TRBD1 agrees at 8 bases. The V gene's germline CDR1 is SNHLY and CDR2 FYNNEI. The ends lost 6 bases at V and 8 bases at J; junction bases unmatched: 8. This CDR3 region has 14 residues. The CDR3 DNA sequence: TGTGCCAGCAGGAGGACAGGGTTAGGGGAAAAACTGTTTTTT. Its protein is CASRRTGLGEKLFF.

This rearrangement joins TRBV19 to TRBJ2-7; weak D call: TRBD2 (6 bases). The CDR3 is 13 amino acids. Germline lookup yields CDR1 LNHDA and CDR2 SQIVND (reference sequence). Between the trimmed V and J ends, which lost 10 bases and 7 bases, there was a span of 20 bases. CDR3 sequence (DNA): TGTGCCACCGAGGGGTTTTTGGCGGGAGAGCAGTACTTC. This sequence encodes CATEGFLAGEQYF. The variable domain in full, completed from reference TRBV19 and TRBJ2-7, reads DGGITQSPKYLFRKEGQNVTLSCEQNLNHDAMYWYRQDPGQGLRLIYYSQIVNDFQKGDIAEGYSVSREKKESFPLTVTSAQKNPTAFYLCATEGFLAGEQYFGPGTRLTVT.

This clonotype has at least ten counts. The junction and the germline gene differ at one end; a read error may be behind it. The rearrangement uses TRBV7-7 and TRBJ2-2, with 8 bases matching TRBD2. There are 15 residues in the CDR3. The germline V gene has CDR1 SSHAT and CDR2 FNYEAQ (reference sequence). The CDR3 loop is CASSLGAGATGELFF. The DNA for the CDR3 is TGTGCTAGCAGCTTAGGAGCGGGGGCCACCGGGGAGCTGTTTTTT.

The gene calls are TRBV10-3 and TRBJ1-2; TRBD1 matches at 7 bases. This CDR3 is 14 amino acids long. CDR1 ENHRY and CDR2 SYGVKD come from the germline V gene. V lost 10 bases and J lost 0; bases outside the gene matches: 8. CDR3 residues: CATARGTTNYGYTF. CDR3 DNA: TGTGCCACGGCCAGGGGGACCACTAACTATGGCTACACCTTC.

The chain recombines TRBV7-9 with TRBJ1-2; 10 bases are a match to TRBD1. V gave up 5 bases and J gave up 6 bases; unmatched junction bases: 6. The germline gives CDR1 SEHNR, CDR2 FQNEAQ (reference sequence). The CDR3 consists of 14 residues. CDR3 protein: CASSNSGTGDGYTF. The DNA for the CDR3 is TGTGCCAGCAGCAATTCCGGGACAGGGGATGGCTACACCTTC. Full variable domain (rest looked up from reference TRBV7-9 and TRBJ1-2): DTGVSQNPRHKITKRGQNVTFRCDPISEHNRLYWYRQTLGQGPEFLTYFQNEAQLEKSRLLSDRFSAERPKGSFSTLEIQRTEQGDSAMYLCASSNSGTGDGYTFGSGTRLTVV.

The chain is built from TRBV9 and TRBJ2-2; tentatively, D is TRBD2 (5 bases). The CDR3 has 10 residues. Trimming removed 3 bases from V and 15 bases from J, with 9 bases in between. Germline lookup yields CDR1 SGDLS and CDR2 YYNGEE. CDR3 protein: CASSESGMFF. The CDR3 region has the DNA TGTGCCAGCAGCGAATCCGGGATGTTTTTT.